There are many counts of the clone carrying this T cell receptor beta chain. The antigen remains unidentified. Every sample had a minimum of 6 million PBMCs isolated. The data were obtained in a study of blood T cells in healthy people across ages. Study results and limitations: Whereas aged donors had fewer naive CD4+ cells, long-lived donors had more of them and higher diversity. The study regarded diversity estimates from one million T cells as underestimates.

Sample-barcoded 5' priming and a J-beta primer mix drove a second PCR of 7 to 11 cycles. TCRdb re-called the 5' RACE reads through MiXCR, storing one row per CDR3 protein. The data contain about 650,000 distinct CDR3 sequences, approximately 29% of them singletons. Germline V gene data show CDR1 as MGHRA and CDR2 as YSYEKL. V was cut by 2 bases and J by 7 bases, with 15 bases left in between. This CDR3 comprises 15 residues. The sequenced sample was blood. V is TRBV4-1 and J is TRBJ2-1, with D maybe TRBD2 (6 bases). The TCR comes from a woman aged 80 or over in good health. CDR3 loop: CASSQWDSRANEQFF. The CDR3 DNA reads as TGCGCCAGCAGCCAATGGGACTCCAGAGCAAATGAGCAGTTCTTC.